Each of the 5 T cell receptor beta chains below was sequenced from the same sample in a study of Graves' ophthalmopathy and Graves' hyperthyroidism. As the template, RNA transcripts were used to amplify TCR beta CDR3 regions. After a first-round RT-PCR with HTBI primers, a second-round multiplex PCR was run. TCRdb reprocessed the multiplex PCR reads with MiXCR, giving one entry per CDR3 protein. The data show approximately 700,000 distinct CDR3 sequences, about 44% seen once. Sequenced material: peripheral blood. The origin of the receptors is an adult man with Graves' ophthalmopathy.

This clonotype was observed at least ten times. This chain joins TRBV10-3 and TRBJ2-7; TRBD1 might be the D (6 bases). The CDR3 is made up of 12 amino acids. Germline-derived CDR1 and CDR2 are ENHRY and SYGVKD. The V end was cut by 3 bases, the J end by 6 bases, with 9 bases between. Written as DNA, the CDR3 is TGTGCCATCAGTGAACAGGGCAGCGAGCAGTACTTC. Protein sequence: CAISEQGSEQYF.

This chain links TRBV9 with TRBJ1-2; tentatively, D is TRBD1 (5 bases). V lost 7 bases and J 8 bases, leaving 21 bases between the germline ends. CDR1 and CDR2 from the germline V gene are SGDLS and YYNGEE. The CDR3 is 14 amino acids. The CDR3 nucleotides are TGTGCCAGCGCAACCCGGGGCCAGGATGTCGGCTACACCTTC. Translated: CASATRGQDVGYTF.

This clonotype was counted only a few times. The chain links TRBV14 to TRBJ1-1; a weak D match, TRBD1 (6 bases). Germline V gene sequence: CDR1 SGHDN, CDR2 FVKESK. The V and J ends lost 2 bases and 1 base respectively, with 14 bases between them. CDR3 length: 16 residues. CDR3 region: CASSQRAGVTNTEAFF. The CDR3, as DNA: TGTGCCAGCAGCCAAAGAGCAGGGGTCACGAACACTGAAGCTTTCTTT.

The chain couples TRBV29-1 to TRBJ1-2, with 8 bases aligning to TRBD1. This CDR3 contains 13 residues. V lost 7 bases and J lost 12; bases outside the gene matches: 16. Per germline, CDR1 SQVTM and CDR2 ANQGSEA. The CDR3 bases are TGCAGCGCCGGGGGACAGGCCGTCCCAGGGAACACCTTC. Translating it yields CSAGGQAVPGNTF.

This clonotype turned up a few times. J is TRBJ2-7 and V is TRBV11-2; D is unresolved. CDR1 SGHAT and CDR2 FQNNGV come from the germline V gene. V lost 3 bases and J lost 2, with 8 bases in between. The CDR3 is 13 residues long. The CDR3 loop is CASSFQSPYEQYF. The CDR3 DNA is TGTGCCAGCAGCTTTCAGTCGCCCTACGAGCAGTACTTC.